Listed below are T cell receptor beta chains from one sample, sequenced in a study of PD-L1 blockade in urothelial cancer. Data came from immunoSEQ multiplex PCR; TCRdb stores just in-frame clones and leaves some out. The sample shows some 110,000 clones, 80% to 95% of them seen only once. The starting material was PBMCs, obtained around atezolizumab (anti-PD-L1) treatment. The receptors were sampled from a man aged 55 to 70 with urothelial cancer. Each CDR3 is given with its conserved first and last residue. D genes are given only for firm matches. Only some rows state a clone size, as once, few, many or a class for expanded clones.

>TRBD2|TRBJ2-1|-|TRBV15
CATSKRESYNEQFF
TGTGCCACCAGCAAGCGGGAGTCTTACAATGAGCAGTTCTTC
>-|TRBJ2-3|-|TRBV7-2
CASSLLGSTDTQYF
TGTGCCAGCAGCTTACTCGGGAGCACAGATACGCAGTATTTT
>-|TRBJ1-2|-|TRBV7-9
CASSKEGARVYGYTF
TGTGCCAGCAGCAAGGAAGGGGCACGGGTCTATGGCTACACCTTC
>TRBD2|TRBJ2-2|-|TRBV18
CASSPGLATGELFF
TGTGCCAGCTCACCGGGACTAGCGACCGGGGAGCTGTTTTTT
>-|TRBJ2-4|-|TRBV6-4
CASSESASLDIQYF
TGTGCCAGCAGTGAATCGGCTAGCCTGGACATTCAGTACTTC
>TRBD2|TRBJ2-7|-|TRBV10-3
CAISANLAGGHGHHFYEQYF
TGTGCCATCAGTGCGAACCTAGCGGGGGGGCACGGTCACCACTTCTACGAGCAGTACTTC
>-|TRBJ2-3|once|TRBV5-1
CASSLDSTDTQYF
TGCGCCAGCAGCCTTGACAGTACAGATACGCAGTATTTT
>TRBD2|TRBJ2-5|-|TRBV5-1
CASSMSGTSEETQYF
TGCGCCAGCAGCATGTCCGGGACTAGCGAAGAGACCCAGTACTTC
>-|TRBJ1-5|-|TRBV7-3
CASSFRGPQHF
TGTGCCAGCAGTTTCCGGGGGCCCCAGCATTTT
>TRBD1|TRBJ2-7|-|TRBV27
CASRPGQPYEQYF
TGTGCCAGCAGACCGGGACAGCCCTACGAGCAGTACTTC
>TRBD1|TRBJ1-5|-|TRBV6-4
CASSVAGTGVHQPQHF
TGTGCCAGCAGTGTGGCCGGGACAGGGGTTCATCAGCCCCAGCATTTT
>-|TRBJ2-5|once|TRBV5-4
CASSPSGGVEETQYF
TGTGCCAGCAGCCCATCGGGGGGCGTCGAAGAGACCCAGTACTTC
>-|TRBJ2-7|-|TRBV7-2
CASSTRQASYEQYF
TGTGCCAGCAGCACACGACAGGCGTCCTACGAGCAGTACTTC
>TRBD2|TRBJ2-7|-|TRBV7-2
CASSSPRTSGRYEQYF
TGTGCCAGCAGCTCCCCCAGGACTAGCGGGAGGTACGAGCAGTACTTC
>-|TRBJ2-7|-|TRBV11-1
CASSLGESYEQYF
TGTGCCAGCAGCTTGGGCGAATCCTACGAGCAGTACTTC
>-|TRBJ1-2|-|TRBV28
CASSFRYGYTF
TGTGCCAGCAGTTTCCGCTATGGCTACACCTTC
>TRBD1|TRBJ2-1|-|TRBV5-4
CASSLDGVNRGNEQFF
TGTGCCAGCAGCTTGGATGGGGTAAACAGGGGCAATGAGCAGTTCTTC
>TRBD1|TRBJ1-1|-|TRBV2
CASRNGQGSTEAFF
TGTGCCAGCAGAAACGGACAGGGGAGCACTGAAGCTTTCTTT
>-|TRBJ1-1|-|TRBV5-4
CASSTSGVLYEAFF
TGTGCCAGCTCGACATCAGGGGTCCTTTATGAGGCTTTCTTT
>TRBD1|TRBJ1-3|-|TRBV6-5
CASSFGTVPGNTIYF
TGTGCCAGCAGTTTCGGGACAGTTCCTGGAAACACCATATATTTT
>TRBD2|TRBJ2-1|-|TRBV27
CASSSRTSGRVYNEQFF
TGTGCCAGCAGTTCGCGGACTAGCGGGAGGGTATACAATGAGCAGTTCTTC
>TRBD1|TRBJ2-5|-|TRBV5-1
CASSGGQGQETQYF
TGCGCCAGCAGCGGAGGACAGGGGCAAGAGACCCAGTACTTC
>TRBD1|TRBJ1-2|-|TRBV19
CASSIDLTTGQKRTNYGYTF
TGTGCCAGTAGTATAGATCTGACCACGGGACAGAAACGGACTAACTATGGCTACACCTTC
>-|TRBJ2-3|once|TRBV11-2
CASSPRLGTGDTQYF
TGTGCCAGCAGCCCACGGCTGGGTACAGGGGATACGCAGTATTTT
>-|TRBJ2-3|-|TRBV27
CASSLSGGGYTDTQYF
TGTGCCAGCAGTCTCTCTGGCGGGGGCTACACAGATACGCAGTATTTT
>TRBD2|TRBJ2-1|-|TRBV5-1
CASSSSGTSDYNEQFF
TGCGCCAGCAGCTCCTCCGGGACTAGCGATTACAATGAGCAGTTCTTC
>TRBD1|TRBJ1-2|-|TRBV28
CASSAGQGEGYTF
TGTGCCAGCAGCGCCGGACAGGGTGAGGGCTACACCTTC
>TRBD1|TRBJ2-1|-|TRBV10-1
CASSRQGAVYEQFF
TGCGCCAGCAGTCGACAGGGGGCTGTCTATGAGCAGTTCTTC
>TRBD1|TRBJ1-2|-|TRBV6-1
CASSTGVGGYTF
TGTGCCAGCAGTACAGGGGTGGGTGGCTACACCTTC
>TRBD1|TRBJ1-4|-|TRBV4-2
CASSQVQQGVSPLFF
TGTGCCAGCAGCCAAGTCCAGCAGGGGGTGTCCCCGCTGTTTTTT
>TRBD2|TRBJ2-5|-|TRBV18
CASSPPLAGGETQYF
TGTGCCAGCTCACCACCTCTAGCGGGAGGGGAGACCCAGTACTTC
>TRBD1|TRBJ2-7|once|TRBV18
CASSPRDRGSEQYF
TGTGCCAGCTCACCCCGGGACAGGGGAAGCGAGCAGTACTTC
>-|TRBJ2-7|-|TRBV10-3
CAIMEGLSEGQYF
TGTGCCATCATGGAGGGACTTTCGGAAGGGCAGTACTTC
>-|TRBJ1-2|-|TRBV7-9
CASSTPGLSGYTF
TGTGCCAGCAGCACCCCAGGGTTATCTGGCTACACCTTC
>-|TRBJ2-7|-|TRBV7-8
CASSLAQQGSEQYF
TGTGCCAGCAGCTTAGCGCAACAGGGCAGCGAGCAGTACTTC
>TRBD1|TRBJ1-1|-|TRBV9
CASSARLHVTGGYTEAFF
TGTGCCAGCAGCGCCCGCCTCCACGTAACAGGGGGCTACACTGAAGCTTTCTTT
>-|TRBJ2-2|-|TRBV5-1
CASSLRDLANTGELFF
TGCGCCAGCAGCTTGCGGGACTTAGCCAACACCGGGGAGCTGTTTTTT
>TRBD1|TRBJ1-5|once|TRBV10-1
CASSDRGQGADSNQPQHF
TGCGCCAGCAGTGACCGGGGACAGGGGGCCGATAGCAATCAGCCCCAGCATTTT
>TRBD1|TRBJ1-4|-|TRBV10-1
CASSAGTGDEKLFF
TGCGCCAGCAGTGCCGGGACAGGGGATGAAAAACTGTTTTTT
>TRBD1|TRBJ2-7|-|TRBV5-5
CASSSRDRGFLGIYEQYF
TGTGCCAGCAGCTCCAGGGACAGGGGCTTCCTTGGGATTTACGAGCAGTACTTC